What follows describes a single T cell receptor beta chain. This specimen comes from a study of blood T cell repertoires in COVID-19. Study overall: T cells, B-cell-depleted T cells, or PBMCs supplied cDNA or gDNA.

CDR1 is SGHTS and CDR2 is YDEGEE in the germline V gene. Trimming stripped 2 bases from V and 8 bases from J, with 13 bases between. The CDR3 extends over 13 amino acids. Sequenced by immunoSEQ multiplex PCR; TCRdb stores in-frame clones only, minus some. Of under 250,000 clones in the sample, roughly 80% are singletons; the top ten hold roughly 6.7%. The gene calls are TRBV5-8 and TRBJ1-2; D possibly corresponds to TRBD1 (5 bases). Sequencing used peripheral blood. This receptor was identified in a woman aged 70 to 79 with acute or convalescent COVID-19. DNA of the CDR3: TGTGCCAGCAGCTTAGGGGCTAGAGGAGGCTACACCTTC. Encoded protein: CASSLGARGGYTF.